These 24 T cell receptor beta chains share one sample of origin, sequenced in a study of shared T cell receptors in the human thymus. The table came from immunoSEQ multiplex PCR; TCRdb's copy has only in-frame clones and leaves some out. The repertoire has more than 550,000 clones, 70% to 90% of them found once; the top ten carry 0.008% to 0.011%. These same data were also listed under a study on human thymus T cells.

Material: thymocytes. The origin of the receptors is a girl in the first two years of life with a congenital heart defect.

The V call is TRBV7-8, the J call TRBJ1-2; TRBD1 might be the D (5 bases). CDR3 size: 15 residues. Trimming cost V 2 bases and J 3 bases, with 13 bases left between them. The germline V gene encodes CDR1 SGHVS and CDR2 FQNEAQ. CDR3 in DNA: TGTGCCAGCAGCTTACGTCGGGGGAACTACTATGGCTACACCTTC. It yields the protein CASSLRRGNYYGYTF.

This chain links TRBV7-8 with TRBJ1-2, with D perhaps matching TRBD1 (6 bases). The V end was cut by 2 bases, the J end by 8 bases, with 15 bases between. This CDR3 comprises 14 residues. Germline V gene lookup returns CDR1 SGHVS and CDR2 FQNEAQ. CDR3 coding DNA: TGTGCCAGCAGCTTACGGGGACACTACTCCGGCTACACCTTC. Protein: CASSLRGHYSGYTF.

J is TRBJ2-7 and V is TRBV28, with 11 positions matching TRBD2. The length of the CDR3 is 15 residues. J lost 4 bases, V lost 3 bases, and 5 bases had no gene match. Germline V CDR1 and CDR2: MDHEN, SYDVKM. CDR3: CASSLTLAGGYEQYF. CDR3 bases: TGTGCCAGCAGTTTGACCCTAGCGGGGGGATACGAGCAGTACTTC.

The chain links TRBV5-6 to TRBJ2-3, with 7 bases identical to TRBD2. The CDR3 covers 16 residues. Germline lookup yields CDR1 SGHDT and CDR2 YYEEEE. Germline trimming cut 4 bases from V and 0 bases from J; bases unmatched to any gene: 8. The CDR3: CASSPSGETSTDTQYF. Here the CDR3 DNA reads TGTGCCAGCAGCCCAAGCGGGGAAACAAGCACAGATACGCAGTATTTT.

This clone was recorded once. The chain combines TRBV30 with TRBJ2-7, with a weak D call TRBD2 (5 bases). CDR1 is GTSNPN and CDR2 is SVGIG in the germline V gene (reference sequence). There are 11 residues in the CDR3. V shed 1 base and J shed 12 bases, with 13 bases lying between them. DNA of the CDR3: TGTGCCTGGAGTGACGCCCTCGCGGGGTACTTC. Translating it yields CAWSDALAGYF.

V usage is TRBV14 and J usage is TRBJ1-1; D remains unclear. The CDR3 runs 14 residues. The germline V gene has CDR1 SGHDN and CDR2 FVKESK. Trimming removed 1 base at V and 3 bases at J, with 9 bases between. The CDR3 DNA reads TGTGCCAGCAGCCAAGTTGCCGGGGACACTGAAGCTTTCTTT. Protein: CASSQVAGDTEAFF.

The V gene is TRBV27, the J gene TRBJ1-2, with 7 bases identical to TRBD1. This CDR3 is 16 amino acids long. Germline V gene data show CDR1 as MNHEY and CDR2 as SMNVEV (reference sequence). V shed 2 bases and J 1 base; nucleotides not matched to a gene: 7. CDR3 amino acids: CASSLGPGQRNYGYTF. As DNA, the CDR3 is TGTGCCAGCAGTTTAGGTCCGGGACAGCGTAACTATGGCTACACCTTC.

The chain has TRBV7-9 and TRBJ1-2; D might be TRBD1 (5 bases). Germline-derived CDR1 and CDR2 are SEHNR and FQNEAQ (reference sequence). The CDR3 consists of 14 residues. V lost 5 bases, J lost 5 bases, and 15 bases lay in between. The CDR3 DNA reads TGTGCCAGCAGCCTAGGGGACTCAATATATGGCTACACCTTC. As protein: CASSLGDSIYGYTF.

V gene TRBV9 combines with J gene TRBJ1-6; 8 bases match TRBD1. V was clipped by 3 bases and J by 5 bases; unmatched bases: 4. Germline V gene sequence: CDR1 SGDLS, CDR2 YYNGEE. The CDR3 consists of 15 residues. This chain's CDR3 is CASSGNRGNNSPLHF. For the CDR3, the DNA is TGTGCCAGCAGCGGTAACAGGGGGAATAATTCACCCCTCCACTTT.

CDR3 amino acids: CASSLGRGDIRFWVYGYTF. As DNA, the CDR3 is TGTGCCAGCAGCTTAGGTCGTGGGGACATCCGTTTTTGGGTCTATGGCTACACCTTC. J is TRBJ1-2 and V is TRBV7-2; D perhaps matches TRBD1 (6 bases). V lost 1 base and J lost 4, with 25 bases in between. This CDR3 is built from 19 residues. Germline CDR1 is SGHTA and CDR2 is FQGNSA.

The V gene is TRBV9, the J gene TRBJ1-1, with TRBD1 matching over 9 bases. The CDR3 totals 19 residues. After removal of 0 bases from V and 1 base from J, the junction contained 13 bases not matched to a gene. Germline V gene sequence: CDR1 SGDLS, CDR2 YYNGEE. The CDR3 sequence is CASSVGLVQGAKGNTEAFF. In DNA, the CDR3 is TGTGCCAGCAGCGTAGGCCTAGTACAGGGGGCGAAGGGGAACACTGAAGCTTTCTTT.

This clone is a singleton in its sample. The J gene is TRBJ2-3, the V gene TRBV5-4; 8 bases align to TRBD2. V trimming: 2 bases; J trimming: 5 bases; junction bases outside the gene matches: 10. The CDR3 length is 16 residues. Looked up from germline, CDR1 is SGHNT and CDR2 is YYREEE (reference sequence). In DNA form, the CDR3 reads TGTGCCAGCAGCTTATCCCGCGGGGGGCCCGGAGATACGCAGTATTTT. The encoded protein is CASSLSRGGPGDTQYF.

This chain joins TRBV11-3 and TRBJ1-3; D gene uncertain. This CDR3 has 14 residues. Germline V gene data show CDR1 as SGHNT and CDR2 as YENEEA. V lost 0 bases to trimming and J lost 0 bases, with 3 bases between them. In DNA, the CDR3 is TGTGCCAGCAGCTTAGACAGCTCTGGAAACACCATATATTTT. This encodes CASSLDSSGNTIYF.

The V gene is TRBV28, the J gene TRBJ2-7; D might be TRBD2 (6 bases). The germline V gene has CDR1 MDHEN and CDR2 SYDVKM. V lost 7 bases and J 0 bases, leaving 16 bases between the germline ends. The CDR3 loop spans 15 amino acids. CDR3 amino acids: CASIGGAPNSYEQYF. The CDR3 nucleotides are TGTGCCAGCATCGGCGGGGCCCCGAACTCCTACGAGCAGTACTTC.

A remark on this clone: The same CDR3 also results from other DNA sequences found in this sample. The rearrangement links TRBV9 to TRBJ2-2, with 7 nucleotides matching TRBD1. The V segment lost 0 bases and the J segment 1 base; nucleotides outside the gene matches: 3. CDR1 and CDR2 from the germline V gene are SGDLS and YYNGEE. The CDR3 covers 16 residues. The CDR3 DNA sequence: TGTGCCAGCAGCGTAGTGGCAGGGGGGAACACCGGGGAGCTGTTTTTT. Protein sequence: CASSVVAGGNTGELFF.

This sequence joins TRBV2 and TRBJ2-7, with 12 nucleotides matching TRBD2. The V and J ends lost 5 bases and 3 bases, in that order; junction bases with no gene match: 8. The CDR3 totals 16 residues. Germline V gene data show CDR1 as SNHLY and CDR2 as FYNNEI. The CDR3 spells CASSLRTSGDLYEQYF. CDR3 sequence (DNA): TGTGCCAGCAGTCTCCGGACTAGCGGGGACCTCTACGAGCAGTACTTC.

The chain is built from TRBV28 and TRBJ1-6; D might be TRBD1 (6 bases). Germline V CDR1 and CDR2: MDHEN, SYDVKM. The CDR3 runs to 17 residues. The V gene lost 6 bases and the J gene lost 7 bases, with 22 bases spanning the gap. The CDR3 DNA sequence: TGTGCCAGCAGCCTAGGGATAAGGGGGTTATGGAATTCACCCCTCCACTTT. Its protein is CASSLGIRGLWNSPLHF. Full variable domain (rest looked up from reference TRBV28 and TRBJ1-6): DVKVTQSSRYLVKRTGEKVFLECVQDMDHENMFWYRQDPGLGLRLIYFSYDVKMKEKGDIPEGYSVSREKKERFSLILESASTNQTSMYLCASSLGIRGLWNSPLHFGNGTRLTVT.

The chain has TRBV12-5 and TRBJ1-2; a weak D match, TRBD1 (5 bases). The length of the CDR3 is 17 residues. Germline V gives CDR1 LGHNT, CDR2 FRNRAP. V was clipped by 6 bases and J by 4 bases, with 24 bases between them. The CDR3 bases are TGTGCTAGTGGCCTCCGATCGGACACCAATCCTATCTATGGCTACACCTTC. Protein sequence: CASGLRSDTNPIYGYTF.

V is TRBV2 and J is TRBJ2-7; TRBD1 aligns across 8 bases. V was clipped by 6 bases and J by 3 bases; unmatched bases: 10. Germline values: CDR1 SNHLY, CDR2 FYNNEI. CDR3 length: 15 amino acids. The CDR3 here is CASRGPGQDCYEQYF. The CDR3 bases are TGTGCCAGCAGGGGACCGGGACAGGATTGCTACGAGCAGTACTTC.

The CDR3 region is CASSLYDGGAATNEKLFF. In DNA, the CDR3 is TGTGCCAGCAGTTTATACGATGGAGGGGCCGCAACTAATGAAAAACTGTTTTTT. The chain carries TRBV28 and TRBJ1-4, with a tentative D call TRBD1 (5 bases). CDR1 is MDHEN and CDR2 is SYDVKM in the germline V gene. The CDR3 covers 18 residues. V lost 1 base and J 0 bases, leaving 15 bases between the germline ends.

V usage is TRBV7-6 and J usage is TRBJ2-5; 9 bases line up with TRBD1. This CDR3 is 16 amino acids long. The trim removed 5 bases at V and 1 base at J, leaving 8 bases unmatched. Germline V CDR1 and CDR2: SGHVS, FNYEAQ. As DNA, the CDR3 is TGTGCCAGCAGCACACAGGGGGCGGCCTCCCAAGAGACCCAGTACTTC. This sequence encodes CASSTQGAASQETQYF.

The chain couples TRBV7-4 to TRBJ1-1; 9 positions agree with TRBD1. CDR3 length: 17 residues. V shed 3 bases and J 3 bases; nucleotides not matched to a gene: 11. From germline, CDR1 is SGHVT and CDR2 SQSDAQ. The CDR3 DNA reads as TGTGCCAGCAGCTTGGGACAGGGAAGGTCCTCAGACACTGAAGCTTTCTTT. Protein product: CASSLGQGRSSDTEAFF.

This chain connects TRBV13 to TRBJ2-7; tentatively, D is TRBD2 (7 bases). V lost 0 bases, J lost 3 bases, and 15 bases lay in between. The CDR3 loop spans 16 amino acids. Germline-derived CDR1 and CDR2 are PRHDT and FYEKMQ (reference sequence). The CDR3 here is CASSLGGGGGRYEQYF. CDR3 DNA sequence: TGTGCCAGCAGCTTAGGCGGAGGGGGGGGCCGCTACGAGCAGTACTTC.

CDR3 protein: CASSRAIRDRKETQYF. CDR3 nucleotide sequence: TGCGCCAGCAGCCGAGCTATAAGGGACAGAAAAGAGACCCAGTACTTC. V usage is TRBV4-1 and J usage is TRBJ2-5, with 7 bases that match TRBD1. This CDR3 spans 16 amino acids. Per germline, CDR1 MGHRA and CDR2 YSYEKL. Trimming removed 4 bases from V and 3 bases from J; junction bases left unmatched: 11.